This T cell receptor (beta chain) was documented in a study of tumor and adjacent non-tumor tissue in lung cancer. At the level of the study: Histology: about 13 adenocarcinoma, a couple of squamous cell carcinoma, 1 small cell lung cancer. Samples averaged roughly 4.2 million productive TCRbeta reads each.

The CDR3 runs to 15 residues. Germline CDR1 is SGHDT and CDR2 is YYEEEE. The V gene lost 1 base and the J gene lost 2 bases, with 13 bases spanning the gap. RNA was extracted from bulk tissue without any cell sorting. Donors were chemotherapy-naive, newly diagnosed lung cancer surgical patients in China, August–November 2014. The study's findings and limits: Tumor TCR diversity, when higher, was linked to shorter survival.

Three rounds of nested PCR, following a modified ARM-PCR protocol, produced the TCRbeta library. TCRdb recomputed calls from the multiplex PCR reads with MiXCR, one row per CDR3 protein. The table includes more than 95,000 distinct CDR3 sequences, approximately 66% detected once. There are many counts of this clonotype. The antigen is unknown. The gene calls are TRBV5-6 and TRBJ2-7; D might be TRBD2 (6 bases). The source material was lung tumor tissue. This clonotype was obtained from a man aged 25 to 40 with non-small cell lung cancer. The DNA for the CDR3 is TGTGCCAGCAGCTTGCTCGGCGGGGCGGCCTACGAGCAGTACTTC. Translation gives CASSLLGGAAYEQYF.